This entry features one T cell receptor (beta chain) sequence. Its antigen is unidentified. This sample is drawn from a study of shared clonotypes between healthy human individuals. Broader study findings: Clonotypes that were shared across a handful of donors made up approximately 5% of naive CD4 clonotypes. How much donors shared clonotypes was expected to be affected by sequencing depth.

The V segment lost 4 bases and the J segment 4 bases; nucleotides outside the gene matches: 6. Germline assignment: CDR1 ENHRY and CDR2 SYGVKD. There are 14 residues in the CDR3. Sequencing was performed with immunoSEQ multiplex PCR; in TCRdb, only in-frame clones are kept and a portion is missing. This sample has under 350,000 clones; around 87% occur once, and the top ten carry about a sixth. This sequence originates from a man between 18 and 29 years old in good health. This chain joins TRBV10-3 and TRBJ2-7; 8 bases align to TRBD1. Sequencing was performed on memory CD8+ T cells sorted from blood. Subset here: CD45RO+ cells pooled with CCR7-negative TemRA cells. As DNA, the CDR3 is TGTGCCATCAGTGCCAGGGGGCAGGGGTACGAGCAGTACTTC. It yields the protein CAISARGQGYEQYF.